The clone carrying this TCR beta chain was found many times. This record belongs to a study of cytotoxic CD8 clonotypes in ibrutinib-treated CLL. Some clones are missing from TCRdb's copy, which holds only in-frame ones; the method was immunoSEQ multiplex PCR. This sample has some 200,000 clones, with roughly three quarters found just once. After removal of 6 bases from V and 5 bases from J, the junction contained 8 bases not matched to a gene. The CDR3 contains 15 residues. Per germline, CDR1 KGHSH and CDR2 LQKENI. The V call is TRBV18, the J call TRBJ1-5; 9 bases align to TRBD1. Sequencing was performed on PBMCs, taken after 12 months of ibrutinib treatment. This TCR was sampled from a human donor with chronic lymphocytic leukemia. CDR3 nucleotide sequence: TGTGCCAGCTCCCGCGGACAGGGGCGAGATCAGCCCCAGCATTTT. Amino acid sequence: CASSRGQGRDQPQHF.